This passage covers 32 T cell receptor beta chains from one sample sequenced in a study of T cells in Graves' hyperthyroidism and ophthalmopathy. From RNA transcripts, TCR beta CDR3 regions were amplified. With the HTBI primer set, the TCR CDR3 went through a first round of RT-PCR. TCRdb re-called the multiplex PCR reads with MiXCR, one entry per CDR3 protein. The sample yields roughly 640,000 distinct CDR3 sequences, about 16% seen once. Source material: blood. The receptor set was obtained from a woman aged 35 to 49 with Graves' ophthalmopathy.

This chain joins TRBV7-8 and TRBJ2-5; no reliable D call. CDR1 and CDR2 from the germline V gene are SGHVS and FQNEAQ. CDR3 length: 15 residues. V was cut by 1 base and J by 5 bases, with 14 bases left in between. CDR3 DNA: TGTGCCAGCAGCTTAGGGCCTGACCGGCGGGAGACCCAGTACTTC. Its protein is CASSLGPDRRETQYF.

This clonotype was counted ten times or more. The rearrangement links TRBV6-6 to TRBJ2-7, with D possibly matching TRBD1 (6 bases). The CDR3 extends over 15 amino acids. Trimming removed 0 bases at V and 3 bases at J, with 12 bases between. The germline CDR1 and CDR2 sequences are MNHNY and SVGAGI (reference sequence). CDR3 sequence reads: CASSYSKNRDYEQYF. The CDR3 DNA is TGTGCCAGCAGTTACTCGAAGAACAGGGACTACGAGCAGTACTTC.

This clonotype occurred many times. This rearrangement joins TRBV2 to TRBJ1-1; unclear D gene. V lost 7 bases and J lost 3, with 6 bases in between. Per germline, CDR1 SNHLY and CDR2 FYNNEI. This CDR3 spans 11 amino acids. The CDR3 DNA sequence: TGTGCCAGCAAGACGTACACTGAAGCTTTCTTT. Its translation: CASKTYTEAFF.

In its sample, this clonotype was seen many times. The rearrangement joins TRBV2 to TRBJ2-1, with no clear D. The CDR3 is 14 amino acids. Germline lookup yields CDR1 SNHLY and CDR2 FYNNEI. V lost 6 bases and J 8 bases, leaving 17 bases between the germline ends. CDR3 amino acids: CASSPENLVDEQFF. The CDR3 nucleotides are TGTGCCAGCAGCCCTGAGAACCTGGTAGATGAGCAGTTCTTC.

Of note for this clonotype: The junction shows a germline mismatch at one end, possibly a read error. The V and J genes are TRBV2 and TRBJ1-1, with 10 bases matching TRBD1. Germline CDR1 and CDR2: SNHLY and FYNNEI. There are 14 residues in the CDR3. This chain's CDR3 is CASVSGTGATGAFF. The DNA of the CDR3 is TGTGCCAGCGTGTCGGGGACAGGGGCCACTGGAGCTTTCTTT.

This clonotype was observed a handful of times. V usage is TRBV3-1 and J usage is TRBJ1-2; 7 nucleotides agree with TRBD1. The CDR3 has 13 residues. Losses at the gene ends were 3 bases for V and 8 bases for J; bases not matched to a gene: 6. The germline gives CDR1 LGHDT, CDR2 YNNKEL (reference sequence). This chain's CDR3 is CASSQRQGLGYTF. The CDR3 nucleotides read TGTGCCAGCAGCCAGCGACAGGGTCTCGGCTACACCTTC. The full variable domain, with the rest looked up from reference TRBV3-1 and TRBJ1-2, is DTAVSQTPKYLVTQMGNDKSIKCEQNLGHDTMYWYKQDSKKFLKIMFSYNNKELIINETVPNRFSPKSPDKAHLNLHINSLELGDSAVYFCASSQRQGLGYTFGSGTRLTVV.

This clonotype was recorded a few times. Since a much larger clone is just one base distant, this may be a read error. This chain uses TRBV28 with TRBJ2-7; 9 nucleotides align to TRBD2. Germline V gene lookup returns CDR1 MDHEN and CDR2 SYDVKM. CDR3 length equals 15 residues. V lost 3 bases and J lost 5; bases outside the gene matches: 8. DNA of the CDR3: TGTGCCAGCAGTTTTCCGGCTAGCGGGGACAACGAGCAGTACTTC. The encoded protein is CASSFPASGDNEQYF.

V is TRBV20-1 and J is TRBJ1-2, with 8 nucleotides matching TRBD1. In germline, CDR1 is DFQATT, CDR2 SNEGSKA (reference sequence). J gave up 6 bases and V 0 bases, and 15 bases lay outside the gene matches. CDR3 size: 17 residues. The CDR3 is CSARDPNPPTGEDGYTF. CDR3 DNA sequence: TGCAGTGCTAGAGATCCCAACCCCCCGACAGGGGAGGATGGCTACACCTTC.

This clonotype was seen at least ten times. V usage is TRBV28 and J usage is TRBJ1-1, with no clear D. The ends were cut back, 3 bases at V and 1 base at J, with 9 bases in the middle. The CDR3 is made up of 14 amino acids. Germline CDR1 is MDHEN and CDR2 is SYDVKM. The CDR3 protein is CASSFTRTNTEAFF. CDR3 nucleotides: TGTGCCAGCAGTTTTACCAGGACGAACACTGAAGCTTTCTTT.

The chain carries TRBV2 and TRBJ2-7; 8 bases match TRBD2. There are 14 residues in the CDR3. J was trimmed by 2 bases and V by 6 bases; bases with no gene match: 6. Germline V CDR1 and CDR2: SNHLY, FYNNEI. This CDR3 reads CASRAVAGPYEQYF. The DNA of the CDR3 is TGTGCCAGCAGGGCGGTAGCGGGACCCTACGAGCAGTACTTC.

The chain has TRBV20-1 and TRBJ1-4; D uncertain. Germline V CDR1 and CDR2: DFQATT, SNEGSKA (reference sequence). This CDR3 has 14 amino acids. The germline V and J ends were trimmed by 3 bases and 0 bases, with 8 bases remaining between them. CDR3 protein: CSASRTATNEKLFF. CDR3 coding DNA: TGCAGTGCTAGCAGAACTGCAACTAATGAAAAACTGTTTTTT.

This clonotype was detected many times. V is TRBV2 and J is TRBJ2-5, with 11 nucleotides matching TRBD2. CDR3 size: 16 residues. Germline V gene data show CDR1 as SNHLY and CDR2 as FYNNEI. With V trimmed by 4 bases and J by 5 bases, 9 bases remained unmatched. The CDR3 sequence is CASSAGLAGPWETQYF. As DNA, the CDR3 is TGTGCCAGCAGTGCCGGACTAGCGGGTCCCTGGGAGACCCAGTACTTC.

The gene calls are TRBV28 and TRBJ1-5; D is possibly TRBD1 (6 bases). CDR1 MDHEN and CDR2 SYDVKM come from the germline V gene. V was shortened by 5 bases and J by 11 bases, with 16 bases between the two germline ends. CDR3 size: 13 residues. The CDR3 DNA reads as TGTGCCAGCAGTGGGACACCCTCGCTGGCCCAGCATTTT. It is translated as CASSGTPSLAQHF.

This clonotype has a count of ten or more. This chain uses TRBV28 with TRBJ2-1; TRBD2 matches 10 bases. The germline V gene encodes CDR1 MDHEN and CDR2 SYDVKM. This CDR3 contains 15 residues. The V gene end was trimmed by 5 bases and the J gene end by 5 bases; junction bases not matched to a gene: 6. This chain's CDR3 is CASSKAGGGHNEQFF. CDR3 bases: TGTGCCAGCAGTAAAGCGGGAGGGGGGCACAATGAGCAGTTCTTC.

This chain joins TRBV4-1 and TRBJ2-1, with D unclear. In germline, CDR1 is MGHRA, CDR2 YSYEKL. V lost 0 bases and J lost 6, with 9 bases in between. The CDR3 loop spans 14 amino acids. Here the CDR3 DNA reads TGCGCCAGCAGCCAAGATCGTTGGGGCAATGAGCAGTTCTTC. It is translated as CASSQDRWGNEQFF.

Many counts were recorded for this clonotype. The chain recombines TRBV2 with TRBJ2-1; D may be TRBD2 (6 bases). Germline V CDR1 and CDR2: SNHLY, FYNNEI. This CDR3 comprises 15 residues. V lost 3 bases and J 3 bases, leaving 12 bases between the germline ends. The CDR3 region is CASSESRGVYNEQFF. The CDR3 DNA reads TGTGCCAGCAGTGAGTCGCGGGGCGTCTACAATGAGCAGTTCTTC.

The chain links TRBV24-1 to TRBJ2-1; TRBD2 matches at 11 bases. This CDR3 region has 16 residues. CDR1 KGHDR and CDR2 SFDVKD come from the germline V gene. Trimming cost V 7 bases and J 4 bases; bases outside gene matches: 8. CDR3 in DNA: TGTGCCACCAGCAAAACTCTAGCGGGAGGTTACAATGAGCAGTTCTTC. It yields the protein CATSKTLAGGYNEQFF.

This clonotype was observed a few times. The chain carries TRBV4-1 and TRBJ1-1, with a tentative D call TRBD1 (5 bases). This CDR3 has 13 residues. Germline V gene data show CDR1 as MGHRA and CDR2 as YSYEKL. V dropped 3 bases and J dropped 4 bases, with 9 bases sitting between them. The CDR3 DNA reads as TGCGCCAGCAGCCAGCGTGGGACCACTGAAGCTTTCTTT. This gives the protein CASSQRGTTEAFF.

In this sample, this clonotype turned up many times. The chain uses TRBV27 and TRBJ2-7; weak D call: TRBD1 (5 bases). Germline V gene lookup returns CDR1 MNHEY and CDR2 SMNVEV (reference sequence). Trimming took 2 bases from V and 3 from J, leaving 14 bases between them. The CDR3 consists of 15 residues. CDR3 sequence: CASSLDSFSNYEQYF. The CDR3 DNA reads TGTGCCAGCAGTTTAGACAGTTTTTCTAACTACGAGCAGTACTTC.

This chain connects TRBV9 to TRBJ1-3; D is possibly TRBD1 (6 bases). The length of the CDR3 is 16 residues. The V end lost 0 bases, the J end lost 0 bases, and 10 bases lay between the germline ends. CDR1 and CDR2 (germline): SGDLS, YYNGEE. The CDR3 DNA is TGTGCCAGCAGCGTAGACGGGACAAACTCTGGAAACACCATATATTTT. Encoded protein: CASSVDGTNSGNTIYF.

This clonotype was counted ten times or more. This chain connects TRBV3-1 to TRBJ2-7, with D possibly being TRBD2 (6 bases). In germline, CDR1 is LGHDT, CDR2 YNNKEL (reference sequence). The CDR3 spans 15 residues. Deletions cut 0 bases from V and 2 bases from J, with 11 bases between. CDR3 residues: CASSQDHGEAYEQYF. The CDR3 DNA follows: TGTGCCAGCAGCCAAGATCATGGGGAGGCCTACGAGCAGTACTTC.

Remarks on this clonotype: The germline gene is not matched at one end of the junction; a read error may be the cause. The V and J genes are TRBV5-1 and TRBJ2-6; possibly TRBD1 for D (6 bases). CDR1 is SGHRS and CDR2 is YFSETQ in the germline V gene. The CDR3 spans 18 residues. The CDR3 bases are TGCGCCAACAGCTTATATACAGGGCTCAGGTCTGGGGCCAACGTCCTGACTTTC. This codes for CANSLYTGLRSGANVLTF.

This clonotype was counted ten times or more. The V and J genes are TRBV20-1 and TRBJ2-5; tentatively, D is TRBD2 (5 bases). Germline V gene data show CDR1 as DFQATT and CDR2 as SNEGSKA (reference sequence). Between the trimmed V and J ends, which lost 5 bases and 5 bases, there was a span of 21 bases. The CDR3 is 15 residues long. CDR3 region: CSALIPPRGRETQYF. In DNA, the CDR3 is TGCAGTGCTCTCATCCCCCCAAGAGGGCGGGAGACCCAGTACTTC.

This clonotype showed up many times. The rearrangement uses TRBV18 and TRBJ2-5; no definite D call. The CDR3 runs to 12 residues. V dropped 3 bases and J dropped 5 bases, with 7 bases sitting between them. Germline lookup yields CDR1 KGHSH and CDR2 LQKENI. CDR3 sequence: CASSPMRETQYF. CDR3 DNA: TGTGCCAGCTCACCGATGCGGGAGACCCAGTACTTC.

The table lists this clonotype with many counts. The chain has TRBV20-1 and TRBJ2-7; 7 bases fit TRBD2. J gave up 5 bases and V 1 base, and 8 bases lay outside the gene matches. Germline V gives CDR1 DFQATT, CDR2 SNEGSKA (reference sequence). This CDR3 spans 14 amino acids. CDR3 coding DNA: TGCAGTGCTAGAGTACCAGCGGGGAGCAACGAGCAGTACTTC. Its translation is CSARVPAGSNEQYF.

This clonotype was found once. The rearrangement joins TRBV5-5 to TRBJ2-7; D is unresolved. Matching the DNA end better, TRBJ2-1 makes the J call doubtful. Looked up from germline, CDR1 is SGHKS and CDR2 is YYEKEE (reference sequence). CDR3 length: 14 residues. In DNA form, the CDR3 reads TGTGCCAGCAGCTTGGGGTCAGCCCCCTACGAGCAGTTCTTC. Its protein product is CASSLGSAPYEQFF.

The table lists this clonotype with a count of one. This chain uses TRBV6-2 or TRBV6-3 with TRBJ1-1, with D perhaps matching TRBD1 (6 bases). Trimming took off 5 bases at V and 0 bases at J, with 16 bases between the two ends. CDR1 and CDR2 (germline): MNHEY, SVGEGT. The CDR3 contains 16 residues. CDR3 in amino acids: CASSDPGAPMNTEAFF. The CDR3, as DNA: TGTGCCAGCAGTGACCCAGGGGCCCCGATGAACACTGAAGCTTTCTTT.

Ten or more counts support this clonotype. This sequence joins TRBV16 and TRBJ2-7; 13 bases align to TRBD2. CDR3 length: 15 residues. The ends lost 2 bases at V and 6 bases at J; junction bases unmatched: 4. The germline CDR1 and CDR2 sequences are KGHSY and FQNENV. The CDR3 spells CASSQGTSGTGEQYF. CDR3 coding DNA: TGTGCCAGCAGCCAAGGGACTAGCGGGACCGGCGAGCAGTACTTC. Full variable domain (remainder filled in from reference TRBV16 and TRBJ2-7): GEEVAQTPKHLVRGEGQKAKLYCAPIKGHSYVFWYQQVLKNEFKFLISFQNENVFDETGMPKERFSAKCLPNSPCSLEIQATKLEDSAVYFCASSQGTSGTGEQYFGPGTRLTVT.

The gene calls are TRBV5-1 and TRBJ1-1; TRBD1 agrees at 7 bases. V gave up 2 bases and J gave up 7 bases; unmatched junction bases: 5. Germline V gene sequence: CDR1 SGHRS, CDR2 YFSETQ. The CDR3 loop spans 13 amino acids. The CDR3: CASSLGTVREAFF. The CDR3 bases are TGCGCCAGCAGCTTAGGGACAGTTCGTGAAGCTTTCTTT.

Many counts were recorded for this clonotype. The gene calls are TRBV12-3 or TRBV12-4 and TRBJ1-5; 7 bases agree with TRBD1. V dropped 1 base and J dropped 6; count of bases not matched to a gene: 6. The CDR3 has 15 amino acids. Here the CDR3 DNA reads TGTGCCAGCAGTTTAGGTGCAGGGGGTGGTCAGCCCCAGCATTTT. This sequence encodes CASSLGAGGGQPQHF.

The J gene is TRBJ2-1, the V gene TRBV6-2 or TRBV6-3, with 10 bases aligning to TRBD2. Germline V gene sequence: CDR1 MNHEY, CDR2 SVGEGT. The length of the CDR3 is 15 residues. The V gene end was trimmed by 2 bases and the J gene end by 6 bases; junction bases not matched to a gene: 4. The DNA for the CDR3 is TGTGCCAGCAGTTACCCGGCTAGCGGGAGCAATGAGCAGTTCTTC. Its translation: CASSYPASGSNEQFF.

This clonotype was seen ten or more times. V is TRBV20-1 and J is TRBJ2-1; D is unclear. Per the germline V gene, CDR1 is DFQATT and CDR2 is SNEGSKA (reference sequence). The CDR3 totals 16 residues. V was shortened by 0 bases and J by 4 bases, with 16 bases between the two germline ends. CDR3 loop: CSARDSIGVDYNEQFF. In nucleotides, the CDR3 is TGCAGTGCTAGAGATAGTATCGGCGTGGATTACAATGAGCAGTTCTTC.